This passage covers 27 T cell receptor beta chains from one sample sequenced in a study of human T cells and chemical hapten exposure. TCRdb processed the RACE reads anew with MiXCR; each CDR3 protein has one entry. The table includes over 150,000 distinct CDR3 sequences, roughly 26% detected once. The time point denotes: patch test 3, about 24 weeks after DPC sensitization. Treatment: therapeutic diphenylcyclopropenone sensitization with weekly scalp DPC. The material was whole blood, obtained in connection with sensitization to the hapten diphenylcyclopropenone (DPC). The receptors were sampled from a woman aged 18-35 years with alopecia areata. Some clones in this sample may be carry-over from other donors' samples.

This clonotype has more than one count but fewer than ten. The CDR3, as DNA: TGTGCTTGGGGCCAGTTAGGTGAAAAACTGTTTTTT. Its translation is CAWGQLGEKLFF. The gene calls are TRBV7-8 and TRBJ1-4; a possible D gene is TRBD1 (5 bases). CDR1 is SGHVS, CDR2 FQNEAQ, per germline. The CDR3 consists of 12 residues.

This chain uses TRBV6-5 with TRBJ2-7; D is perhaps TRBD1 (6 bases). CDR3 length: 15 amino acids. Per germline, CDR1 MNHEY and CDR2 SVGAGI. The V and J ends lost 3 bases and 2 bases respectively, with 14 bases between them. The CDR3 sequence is CASSYSGQSAYEQYF. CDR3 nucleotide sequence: TGTGCCAGCAGTTATTCCGGACAGTCCGCCTACGAGCAGTACTTC.

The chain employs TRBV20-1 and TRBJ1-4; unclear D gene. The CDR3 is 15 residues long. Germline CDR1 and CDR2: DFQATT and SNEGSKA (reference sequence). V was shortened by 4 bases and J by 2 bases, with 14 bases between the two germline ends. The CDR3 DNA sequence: TGCAGTGCTATAGACTTAAAGGTCACTAATGAAAAACTGTTTTTT. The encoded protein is CSAIDLKVTNEKLFF.

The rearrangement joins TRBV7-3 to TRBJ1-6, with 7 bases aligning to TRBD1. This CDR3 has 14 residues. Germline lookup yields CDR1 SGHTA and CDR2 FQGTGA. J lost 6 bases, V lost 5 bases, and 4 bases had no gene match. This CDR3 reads CASSADRVNSPLHF. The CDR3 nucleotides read TGTGCCAGCAGCGCAGACAGGGTTAATTCACCCCTCCACTTT.

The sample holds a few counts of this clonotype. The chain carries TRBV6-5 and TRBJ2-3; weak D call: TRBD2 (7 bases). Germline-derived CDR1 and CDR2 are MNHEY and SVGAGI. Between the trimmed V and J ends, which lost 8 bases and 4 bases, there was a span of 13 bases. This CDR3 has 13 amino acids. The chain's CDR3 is CASGRGFSDTQYF. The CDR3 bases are TGTGCCAGCGGGAGGGGGTTCTCAGATACGCAGTATTTT.

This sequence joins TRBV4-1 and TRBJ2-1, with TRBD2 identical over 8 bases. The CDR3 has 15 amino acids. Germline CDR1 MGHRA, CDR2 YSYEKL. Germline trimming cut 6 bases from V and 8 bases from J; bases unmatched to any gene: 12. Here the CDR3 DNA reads TGCGCCAGCAGTGAAGAAGCGGGGGCTCGGCATGAGCAGTTCTTC. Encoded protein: CASSEEAGARHEQFF.

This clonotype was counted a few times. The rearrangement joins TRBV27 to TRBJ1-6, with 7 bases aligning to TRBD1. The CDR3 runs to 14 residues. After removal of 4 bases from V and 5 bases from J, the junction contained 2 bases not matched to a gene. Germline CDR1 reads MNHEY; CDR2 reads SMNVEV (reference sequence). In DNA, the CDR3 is TGTGCCAGCAGTTCGGGACAGAATAATTCACCCCTCCACTTT. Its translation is CASSSGQNNSPLHF.

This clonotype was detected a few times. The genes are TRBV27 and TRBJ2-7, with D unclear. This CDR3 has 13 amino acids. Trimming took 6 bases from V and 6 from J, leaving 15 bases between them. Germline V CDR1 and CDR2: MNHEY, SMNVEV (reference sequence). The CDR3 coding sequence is TGTGCCAGCAGCCTGACGCGGCGCGGCGAGCAGTACTTC. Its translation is CASSLTRRGEQYF.

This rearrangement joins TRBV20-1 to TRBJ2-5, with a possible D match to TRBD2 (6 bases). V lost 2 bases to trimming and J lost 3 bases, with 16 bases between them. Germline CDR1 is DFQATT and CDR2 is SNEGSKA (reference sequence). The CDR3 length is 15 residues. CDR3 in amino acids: CSARKEGLPKETQYF. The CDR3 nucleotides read TGCAGTGCTAGAAAGGAGGGACTTCCTAAAGAGACCCAGTACTTC.

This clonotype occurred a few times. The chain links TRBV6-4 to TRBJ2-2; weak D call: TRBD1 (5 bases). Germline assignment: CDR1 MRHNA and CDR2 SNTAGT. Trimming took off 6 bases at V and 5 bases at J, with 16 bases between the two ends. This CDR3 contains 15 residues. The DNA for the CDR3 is TGTGCCAGCAGCGACGATCCAGGGCGGACCGGGGAGCTGTTTTTT. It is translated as CASSDDPGRTGELFF.

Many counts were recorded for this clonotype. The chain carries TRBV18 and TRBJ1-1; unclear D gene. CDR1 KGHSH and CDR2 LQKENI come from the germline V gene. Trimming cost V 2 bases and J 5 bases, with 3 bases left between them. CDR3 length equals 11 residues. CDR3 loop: CASSPGTEAFF. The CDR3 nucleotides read TGTGCCAGCTCACCAGGGACTGAAGCTTTCTTT.

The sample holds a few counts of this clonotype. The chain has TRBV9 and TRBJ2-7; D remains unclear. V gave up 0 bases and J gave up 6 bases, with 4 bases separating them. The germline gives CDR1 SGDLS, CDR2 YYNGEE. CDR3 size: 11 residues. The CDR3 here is CASSVVVEQYF. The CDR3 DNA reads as TGTGCCAGCAGCGTAGTTGTCGAGCAGTACTTC.

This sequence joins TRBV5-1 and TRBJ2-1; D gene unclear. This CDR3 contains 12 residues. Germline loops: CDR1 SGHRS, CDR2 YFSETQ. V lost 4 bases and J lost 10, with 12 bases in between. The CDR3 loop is CASSTGPYEQFF. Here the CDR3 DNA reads TGCGCCAGCAGCACCGGGCCCTACGAGCAGTTCTTC.

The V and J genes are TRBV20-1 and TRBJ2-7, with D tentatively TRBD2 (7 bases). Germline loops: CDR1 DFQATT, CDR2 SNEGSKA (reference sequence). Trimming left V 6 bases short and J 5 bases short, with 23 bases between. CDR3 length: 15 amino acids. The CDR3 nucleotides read TGCAGTGCGGACCTCCGGGGGGCGGGAAGAAACGAGCAGTACTTC. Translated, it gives CSADLRGAGRNEQYF.

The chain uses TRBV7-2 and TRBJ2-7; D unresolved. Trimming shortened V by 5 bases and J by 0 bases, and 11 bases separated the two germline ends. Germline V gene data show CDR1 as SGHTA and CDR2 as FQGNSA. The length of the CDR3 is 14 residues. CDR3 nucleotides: TGTGCCAGCAGCCGACTCTTGAGCTCCTACGAGCAGTACTTC. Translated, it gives CASSRLLSSYEQYF.

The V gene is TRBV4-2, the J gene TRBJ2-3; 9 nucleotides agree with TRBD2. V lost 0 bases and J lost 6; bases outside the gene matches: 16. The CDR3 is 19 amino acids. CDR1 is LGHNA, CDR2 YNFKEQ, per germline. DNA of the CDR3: TGTGCCAGCAGCCAAGAACTTCGCAGCGGGGGGAGCGATAGGGATACGCAGTATTTT. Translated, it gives CASSQELRSGGSDRDTQYF.

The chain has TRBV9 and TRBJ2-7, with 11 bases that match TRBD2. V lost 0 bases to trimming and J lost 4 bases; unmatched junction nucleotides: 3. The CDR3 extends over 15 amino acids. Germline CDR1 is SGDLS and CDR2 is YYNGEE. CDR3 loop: CASSVEGTSGYEQYF. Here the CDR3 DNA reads TGTGCCAGCAGCGTAGAAGGGACTAGCGGTTACGAGCAGTACTTC.

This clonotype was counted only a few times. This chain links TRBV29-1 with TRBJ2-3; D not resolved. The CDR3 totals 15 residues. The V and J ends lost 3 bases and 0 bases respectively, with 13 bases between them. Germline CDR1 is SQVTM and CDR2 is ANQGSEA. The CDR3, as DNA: TGCAGCGTTGATGGCCGGAGTGTCAGCACAGATACGCAGTATTTT. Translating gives CSVDGRSVSTDTQYF.

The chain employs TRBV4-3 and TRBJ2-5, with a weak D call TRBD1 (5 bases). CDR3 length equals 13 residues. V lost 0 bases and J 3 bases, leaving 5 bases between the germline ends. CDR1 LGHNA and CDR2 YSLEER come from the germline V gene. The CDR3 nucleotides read TGCGCCAGCAGCCAAGACAGGGAAGAGACCCAGTACTTC. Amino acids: CASSQDREETQYF.

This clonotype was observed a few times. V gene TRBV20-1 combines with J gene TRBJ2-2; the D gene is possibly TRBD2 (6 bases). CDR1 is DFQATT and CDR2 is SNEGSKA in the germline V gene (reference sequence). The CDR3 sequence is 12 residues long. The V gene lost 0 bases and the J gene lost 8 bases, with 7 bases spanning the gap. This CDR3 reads CSARDGGGELFF. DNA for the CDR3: TGCAGTGCTAGAGATGGGGGGGGGGAGCTGTTTTTT.

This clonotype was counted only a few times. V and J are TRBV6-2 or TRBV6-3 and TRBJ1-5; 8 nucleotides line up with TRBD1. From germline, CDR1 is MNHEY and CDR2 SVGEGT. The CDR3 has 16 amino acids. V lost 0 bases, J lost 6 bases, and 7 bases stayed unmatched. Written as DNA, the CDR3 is TGTGCCAGCAGTTACTCGTCCAGGGGGCTAACTCAGCCCCAGCATTTT. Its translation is CASSYSSRGLTQPQHF.

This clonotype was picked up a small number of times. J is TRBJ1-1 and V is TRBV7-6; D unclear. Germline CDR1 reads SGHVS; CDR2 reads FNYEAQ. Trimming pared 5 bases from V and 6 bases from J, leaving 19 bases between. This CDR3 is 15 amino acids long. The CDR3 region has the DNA TGTGCCAGCAGCCGCAACAAGGCGGGTCTTTCTGAAGCTTTCTTT. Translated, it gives CASSRNKAGLSEAFF. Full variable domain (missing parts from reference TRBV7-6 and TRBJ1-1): GAGVSQSPRYKVTKRGQDVALRCDPISGHVSLYWYRQALGQGPEFLTYFNYEAQQDKSGLPNDRFSAERPEGSISTLTIQRTEQRDSAMYRCASSRNKAGLSEAFFGQGTRLTVV.

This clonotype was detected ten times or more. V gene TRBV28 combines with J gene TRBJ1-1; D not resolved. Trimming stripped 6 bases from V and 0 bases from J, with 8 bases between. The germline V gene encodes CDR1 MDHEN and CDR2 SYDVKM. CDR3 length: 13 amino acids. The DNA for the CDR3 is TGTGCCAGCAGCTCCACCATGAACACTGAAGCTTTCTTT. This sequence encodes CASSSTMNTEAFF.

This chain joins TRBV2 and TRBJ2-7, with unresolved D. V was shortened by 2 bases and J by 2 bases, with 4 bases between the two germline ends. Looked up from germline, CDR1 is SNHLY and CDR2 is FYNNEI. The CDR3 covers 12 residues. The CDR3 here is CASSELAYEQYF. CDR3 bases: TGTGCCAGCAGTGAACTTGCCTACGAGCAGTACTTC.

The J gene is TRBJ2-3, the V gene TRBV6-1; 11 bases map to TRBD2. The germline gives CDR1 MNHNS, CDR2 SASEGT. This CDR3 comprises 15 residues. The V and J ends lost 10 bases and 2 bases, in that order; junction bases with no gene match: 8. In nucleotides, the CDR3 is TGTGCCACCATCCGACTAGCGGGGCCCACAGATACGCAGTATTTT. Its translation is CATIRLAGPTDTQYF.

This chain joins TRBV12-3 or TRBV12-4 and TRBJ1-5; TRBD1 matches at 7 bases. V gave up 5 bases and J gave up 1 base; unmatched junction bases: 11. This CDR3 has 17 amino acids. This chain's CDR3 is CASSTGQLERSNQPQHF. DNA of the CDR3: TGTGCCAGCAGTACGGGACAGCTTGAACGGAGCAATCAGCCCCAGCATTTT.

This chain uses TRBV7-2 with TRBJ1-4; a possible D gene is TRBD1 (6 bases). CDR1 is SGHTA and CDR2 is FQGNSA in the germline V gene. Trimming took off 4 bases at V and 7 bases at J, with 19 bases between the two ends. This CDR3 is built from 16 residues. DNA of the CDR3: TGTGCCAGCAGCTCGAAGGGGGGTCGGGTGGGTGAAAAACTGTTTTTT. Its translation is CASSSKGGRVGEKLFF.